The 21 T cell receptor beta chains given below trace back to one sample, sequenced in a study of T cells in Graves' hyperthyroidism and ophthalmopathy. RNA transcripts were the template for amplifying TCR beta CDR3 regions. The HTBI set primed first-round TCR CDR3 RT-PCR. TCRdb ran MiXCR on the multiplex PCR reads and lists one entry per CDR3 protein. The data contain around 260,000 distinct CDR3 sequences, about 25% of them seen just once; the ten biggest clones take up about a quarter. Sequencing was carried out using blood. The receptor set was obtained from a man aged 40-49 years with Graves' hyperthyroidism that later progressed to Graves' ophthalmopathy.

This clonotype was found many times. The rearrangement uses TRBV15 and TRBJ1-1; D gene uncertain. CDR3 size: 14 residues. Trimming left V 0 bases short and J 4 bases short, with 9 bases between. CDR1 and CDR2 (germline): LNHNV, YYDKDF (reference sequence). The CDR3 protein is CATSRDLGSTEAFF. CDR3 sequence (DNA): TGTGCCACCAGCAGAGATCTCGGTAGCACTGAAGCTTTCTTT.

This chain uses TRBV28 with TRBJ1-1; the D is unclear. The germline V gene encodes CDR1 MDHEN and CDR2 SYDVKM. The CDR3 consists of 14 residues. V was clipped by 5 bases and J by 2 bases, with 12 bases between them. CDR3 DNA sequence: TGTGCCAGCAGTCTCCCTACGAGTAACACTGAAGCTTTCTTT. This codes for CASSLPTSNTEAFF. Using reference TRBV28 and TRBJ1-1 for the parts outside the CDR3, the full variable domain is DVKVTQSSRYLVKRTGEKVFLECVQDMDHENMFWYRQDPGLGLRLIYFSYDVKMKEKGDIPEGYSVSREKKERFSLILESASTNQTSMYLCASSLPTSNTEAFFGQGTRLTVV.

This clonotype was detected many times. The chain links TRBV6-5 to TRBJ1-1; the D gene is possibly TRBD1 (6 bases). V gave up 2 bases and J gave up 8 bases, with 15 bases separating them. The CDR3 contains 14 residues. The germline CDR1 and CDR2 sequences are MNHEY and SVGAGI. The CDR3 loop is CASSYRERTVEAFF. CDR3 nucleotide sequence: TGTGCCAGCAGTTACCGAGAAAGGACAGTCGAAGCTTTCTTT.

This clonotype was counted ten times or more. The gene calls are TRBV6-1 and TRBJ2-2; D gene uncertain. The germline CDR1 and CDR2 sequences are MNHNS and SASEGT. This CDR3 has 13 residues. Trimming shortened V by 5 bases and J by 5 bases, and 9 bases separated the two germline ends. CDR3 sequence (DNA): TGTGCCAGCAGTCGAACACAGACCGGGGAGCTGTTTTTT. Translation: CASSRTQTGELFF.

This clonotype was detected ten times or more. This chain uses TRBV11-1 with TRBJ2-7, with D tentatively TRBD1 (5 bases). V lost 0 bases and J lost 3, with 12 bases in between. The CDR3 is 15 amino acids. Germline-derived CDR1 and CDR2 are SGHAT and FQDESV (reference sequence). The CDR3 DNA reads as TGTGCCAGCAGCTTAGCGATCCAGGGCGACTACGAGCAGTACTTC. Translating it yields CASSLAIQGDYEQYF.

The V call is TRBV12-3 or TRBV12-4, the J call TRBJ1-2; tentative D call: TRBD1 (5 bases). The V gene lost 4 bases and the J gene lost 8 bases, with 11 bases spanning the gap. The CDR3 covers 12 residues. The DNA of the CDR3 is TGTGCCAGCAGTTCAGGACATTGGGGCTACACCTTC. Its protein product is CASSSGHWGYTF.

The chain couples TRBV30 to TRBJ2-2, with D possibly TRBD2 on 5 matching bases. V lost 3 bases and J 6 bases, leaving 14 bases between the germline ends. Germline CDR1 reads GTSNPN; CDR2 reads SVGIG (reference sequence). The CDR3 runs 14 residues. In DNA, the CDR3 is TGTGCCTGGAGGCTGAGGGTGACATCCGGGGAGCTGTTTTTT. Protein: CAWRLRVTSGELFF. The entire variable domain, with the rest obtained from reference TRBV30 and TRBJ2-2, is as follows: SQTIHQWPATLVQPVGSPLSLECTVEGTSNPNLYWYRQAAGRGLQLLFYSVGIGQISSEVPQNLSASRPQDRQFILSSKKLLLSDSGFYLCAWRLRVTSGELFFGEGSRLTVL.

This clonotype has a count of ten or more. This chain uses TRBV20-1 with TRBJ2-7; no reliable D call. Germline CDR1 is DFQATT and CDR2 is SNEGSKA (reference sequence). This CDR3 is 18 amino acids long. Trimming removed 2 bases from V and 0 bases from J, with 23 bases in between. The CDR3 DNA sequence: TGCAGTGCTAGACCCCACCCTATGATGGGGATCAGCTCCTACGAGCAGTACTTC. Translating gives CSARPHPMMGISSYEQYF.

There are many counts of this clonotype. This chain joins TRBV12-3 or TRBV12-4 and TRBJ1-5; perhaps TRBD1 as D (5 bases). The CDR3 is 16 amino acids. Trimming pared 4 bases from V and 0 bases from J, leaving 13 bases between. CDR3 protein: CASSWGEDPSNQPQHF. CDR3 DNA sequence: TGTGCCAGCAGTTGGGGGGAGGACCCTAGCAATCAGCCCCAGCATTTT.

This clonotype was seen at least ten times. V and J are TRBV24-1 and TRBJ1-2; possibly TRBD1 for D (5 bases). Looked up from germline, CDR1 is KGHDR and CDR2 is SFDVKD. V dropped 3 bases and J dropped 5 bases, with 9 bases sitting between them. The CDR3 loop spans 13 amino acids. CDR3 sequence reads: CATSDGDGYGYTF. CDR3 nucleotides: TGTGCCACCAGTGATGGGGACGGGTATGGCTACACCTTC.

This clonotype was recorded at least ten times. The genes are TRBV15 and TRBJ2-2; D is perhaps TRBD1 (7 bases). This CDR3 contains 15 residues. The V end lost 0 bases, the J end lost 5 bases, and 10 bases lay between the germline ends. Germline CDR1 and CDR2: LNHNV and YYDKDF (reference sequence). CDR3 DNA sequence: TGTGCCACCAGCAGAGATGCAGGGGGGACCGGGGAGCTGTTTTTT. Protein product: CATSRDAGGTGELFF.

This clonotype was seen ten or more times. The chain couples TRBV20-1 to TRBJ2-7; 9 bases line up with TRBD2. Germline V gene sequence: CDR1 DFQATT, CDR2 SNEGSKA (reference sequence). J gave up 3 bases and V 1 base, and 7 bases lay outside the gene matches. CDR3 length equals 15 residues. CDR3 sequence (DNA): TGCAGTGCTAGAGTATTAGCGGGGGTTAGCTACGAGCAGTACTTC. It encodes CSARVLAGVSYEQYF.

The sample holds a few counts of this clonotype. Possible read error: a much larger clone is one base away. The gene calls are TRBV30 and TRBJ1-2; no definite D call. Germline CDR1 and CDR2: GTSNPN and SVGIG (reference sequence). The CDR3 totals 14 residues. The CDR3 loop is CAWSVHLNNYGHTF. In nucleotides, the CDR3 is TGTGCCTGGAGTGTACACCTAAATAACTATGGCCACACCTTC.

This clonotype was seen many times. In DNA form, the CDR3 reads TGTGCCAGCAGTTTACTGGGACAGGCGGGATTTGAAGCTTTCTTT. Translated: CASSLLGQAGFEAFF. The chain has TRBV28 and TRBJ1-1; 8 positions match TRBD1. Germline CDR1 and CDR2: MDHEN and SYDVKM. CDR3 length equals 15 residues. J lost 7 bases, V lost 2 bases, and 9 bases had no gene match.

This clonotype was found once. V and J are TRBV6-2 or TRBV6-3 and TRBJ2-7; 10 positions agree with TRBD2. V shed 2 bases and J 3 bases; nucleotides not matched to a gene: 4. The CDR3 is made up of 15 amino acids. CDR1 and CDR2 (germline): MNHEY, SVGEGT. CDR3 nucleotide sequence: TGTGCCAGCAGTTACGGACTAGCGGAGATCTACGAGCAGTACTTC. Protein product: CASSYGLAEIYEQYF.

The chain is built from TRBV2 and TRBJ2-5; D tentatively reads TRBD1 or TRBD2 (5 bases each). This CDR3 comprises 14 residues. The V and J ends lost 7 bases and 5 bases respectively, with 17 bases between them. In germline, CDR1 is SNHLY, CDR2 FYNNEI. In DNA, the CDR3 is TGTGCCAGCACCCGAAGAGGGGTATCGGAGACCCAGTACTTC. Translated, it gives CASTRRGVSETQYF.

This clonotype was picked up many times. The chain combines TRBV9 with TRBJ1-1; D not certain. With 0 bases removed from V and 1 base from J, the gap between germline ends came to 10 bases. The CDR3 loop spans 15 amino acids. The germline gives CDR1 SGDLS, CDR2 YYNGEE. CDR3 sequence reads: CASSVVQDQNTEAFF. The CDR3 nucleotides are TGTGCCAGCAGCGTAGTGCAGGACCAGAACACTGAAGCTTTCTTT. The complete variable domain, with remaining parts taken from reference TRBV9 and TRBJ1-1, reads DSGVTQTPKHLITATGQRVTLRCSPRSGDLSVYWYQQSLDQGLQFLIQYYNGEERAKGNILERFSAQQFPDLHSELNLSSLELGDSALYFCASSVVQDQNTEAFFGQGTRLTVV.

This clonotype was seen a few times. V is TRBV12-3 or TRBV12-4 and J is TRBJ2-7; D is undetermined. The CDR3 loop spans 13 amino acids. The V end was cut by 3 bases, the J end by 6 bases, with 12 bases between. The CDR3 here is CASSFPSTVEQYF. The CDR3 coding sequence is TGTGCCAGCAGTTTCCCCTCCACGGTCGAGCAGTACTTC.

J is TRBJ2-5 and V is TRBV6-1, with 9 bases that match TRBD1. The V gene end was trimmed by 6 bases and the J gene end by 0 bases; junction bases not matched to a gene: 8. Germline V gives CDR1 MNHNS, CDR2 SASEGT. This CDR3 has 16 residues. The CDR3 region is CASSKRDRVYQETQYF. CDR3 in DNA: TGTGCCAGCAGCAAACGGGACAGGGTGTACCAAGAGACCCAGTACTTC.

The chain uses TRBV7-2 and TRBJ2-2, with D possibly being TRBD2 (6 bases). Germline V gives CDR1 SGHTA, CDR2 FQGNSA. This CDR3 has 15 amino acids. Trimming took 2 bases from V and 3 from J, leaving 10 bases between them. The CDR3 spells CASSLRAGHTGELFF. CDR3 nucleotides: TGTGCCAGCAGCTTAAGGGCGGGACACACCGGGGAGCTGTTTTTT.

The genes are TRBV28 and TRBJ2-2, with 7 bases fitting TRBD2. Germline V CDR1 and CDR2: MDHEN, SYDVKM. Trimming removed 8 bases from V and 3 bases from J; junction bases left unmatched: 6. The CDR3 covers 14 residues. In nucleotides, the CDR3 is TGTGCCAGCCACAAGGGAGGGTACACCGGGGAGCTGTTTTTT. Protein product: CASHKGGYTGELFF.